This paragraph reports one T cell receptor (beta chain). The table came from immunoSEQ multiplex PCR; TCRdb's copy has only in-frame clones and leaves some out. This table holds around 65,000 clones, nearly 90% found once. This CDR3 region has 19 residues. This entry comes from a study of OX40 agonist ivuxolimab in advanced cancers. As for the study in general: Participants averaged roughly 57 years of age (range roughly 23 to 80) and were roughly 83% male.

This TCR was recovered from an adult with an advanced solid tumor such as melanoma, head and neck, liver or kidney cancer. This chain joins TRBV21-1 and TRBJ2-3; the table's D call, TRBD1, was not checked against the DNA. TRBV21-1 is a pseudogene locus. Sequencing used CD4+ or CD8+ T cells sorted from blood, obtained in a trial of the OX40 agonist ivuxolimab. For the CDR3, the DNA is TGTGCCAGCAGCAAAGTTGGTACAGGGGGCGCCCCTAGAGCAGATACGCAGTATTTT. This codes for CASSKVGTGGAPRADTQYF.